A single sample gave rise to the 17 T cell receptor beta chains below, sequenced in a study of T cell responses to AZD1222 COVID-19 vaccine. The repertoire was sequenced with immunoSEQ multiplex PCR; TCRdb's copy has only in-frame clones and lacks some. The data contain tens of thousands of clones, over 75% of them singletons. The material sequenced was peripheral blood, taken 28 days after the second AZD1222 dose. The receptors originated from an adult who received the AZD1222 COVID-19 vaccine.

This chain joins TRBV5-4 and TRBJ1-1; 9 bases fit TRBD1. CDR1 is SGHNT, CDR2 YYREEE, per germline (reference sequence). V trimming: 3 bases; J trimming: 1 base; junction bases outside the gene matches: 4. The CDR3 covers 15 residues. The CDR3 loop is CASSSPGQGNTEAFF. CDR3 bases: TGTGCCAGCAGCTCACCGGGACAGGGGAACACTGAAGCTTTCTTT.

This clone turned up a few times. The rearrangement joins TRBV4-3 to TRBJ1-6; 8 bases are a match to TRBD1. The CDR3 is made up of 18 amino acids. V gave up 3 bases and J gave up 11 bases; unmatched junction bases: 18. Germline-derived CDR1 and CDR2 are LGHNA and YSLEER. The CDR3 coding sequence is TGCGCCAGCAGCCATGAGCGCCAGGGGGCGCGGGTATACACACCCCTCCACTTT. Its protein product is CASSHERQGARVYTPLHF.

The chain uses TRBV6-5 and TRBJ2-7, with TRBD1 matching 10 bases. The CDR3 is 14 amino acids. Germline CDR1 MNHEY, CDR2 SVGAGI. The junction had 4 bases not matched to a gene; V was cut back by 5 bases and J by 3 bases. The CDR3 sequence is CASSRDRGYYEQYF. The CDR3 DNA follows: TGTGCCAGCAGTAGGGACAGGGGATACTACGAGCAGTACTTC.

CDR3 in amino acids: CASSIGWGPGTEAFF. CDR3 DNA sequence: TGTGCCAGTAGTATAGGGTGGGGGCCGGGCACTGAAGCTTTCTTT. V is TRBV19 and J is TRBJ1-1; possibly TRBD1 for D (6 bases). Germline CDR1 is LNHDA and CDR2 is SQIVND (reference sequence). This CDR3 has 15 residues. The V end was cut by 1 base, the J end by 4 bases, with 13 bases between.

This clone has more than one count but fewer than ten. The V gene is TRBV5-1, the J gene TRBJ2-3; D gene ambiguous. V was pared by 3 bases and J by 3 bases, with 11 bases between. Germline CDR1 reads SGHRS; CDR2 reads YFSETQ. The CDR3 contains 14 residues. CDR3 nucleotide sequence: TGCGCCAGCAGCTCGGCCGACCAGACAGATACGCAGTATTTT. This codes for CASSSADQTDTQYF.

The rearrangement uses TRBV9 and TRBJ1-5, with TRBD1 matching over 9 bases. The germline CDR1 and CDR2 sequences are SGDLS and YYNGEE. The junction had 6 bases not matched to a gene; V was cut back by 4 bases and J by 4 bases. The CDR3 contains 15 residues. The CDR3: CASSQTGGLNQPQHF. As DNA, the CDR3 is TGTGCCAGCAGCCAGACAGGGGGACTTAATCAGCCCCAGCATTTT. Complete variable domain (other parts from reference TRBV9 and TRBJ1-5): DSGVTQTPKHLITATGQRVTLRCSPRSGDLSVYWYQQSLDQGLQFLIQYYNGEERAKGNILERFSAQQFPDLHSELNLSSLELGDSALYFCASSQTGGLNQPQHFGDGTRLSIL.

The chain employs TRBV12-3 or TRBV12-4 and TRBJ1-2, with TRBD1 matching 8 bases. V shed 5 bases, J shed 9 bases, and the junction held 5 bases outside the gene matches. The CDR3 runs 12 residues. Written as DNA, the CDR3 is TGTGCCAGCAGTGTCGGACAGGGTCGCTACACCTTC. It codes for CASSVGQGRYTF.

The chain carries TRBV5-1 and TRBJ2-2, with a tentative D call TRBD2 (6 bases). This CDR3 comprises 15 residues. V was shortened by 7 bases and J by 3 bases, with 16 bases between the two germline ends. Germline V gene sequence: CDR1 SGHRS, CDR2 YFSETQ. The DNA for the CDR3 is TGCGCCAGCCGGAGGGGTTTGACGGACACCGGGGAGCTGTTTTTT. This codes for CASRRGLTDTGELFF.

V usage is TRBV12-3 or TRBV12-4 and J usage is TRBJ2-5, with D tentatively TRBD1 or TRBD2 (5 bases each). This CDR3 has 13 amino acids. V was shortened by 4 bases and J by 2 bases, with 8 bases between the two germline ends. The CDR3 spells CASSSGRQETQYF. CDR3 DNA: TGTGCCAGCAGTTCGGGACGACAAGAGACCCAGTACTTC.

The J gene is TRBJ2-2, the V gene TRBV6-5; 10 bases match TRBD2. V shed 6 bases and J 1 base; nucleotides not matched to a gene: 2. Germline V gives CDR1 MNHEY, CDR2 SVGAGI. The length of the CDR3 is 15 residues. The CDR3 here is CASRSSGGNTGELFF. CDR3 sequence (DNA): TGTGCCAGCAGATCTAGCGGGGGGAACACCGGGGAGCTGTTTTTT.

The rearrangement links TRBV12-3 or TRBV12-4 to TRBJ1-6, with D unclear. V gave up 3 bases and J gave up 6 bases, with 6 bases separating them. The CDR3 totals 13 residues. The CDR3 bases are TGTGCCAGCAGTTTGGGAGTTAATTCACCCCTCCACTTT. Translated: CASSLGVNSPLHF.

This chain uses TRBV12-3 or TRBV12-4 with TRBJ1-2; possibly TRBD1 for D (5 bases). The CDR3 runs 12 residues. V shed 7 bases and J shed 7 bases, with 13 bases lying between them. The CDR3 DNA follows: TGTGCCAGCAATATCGGGGGTCTTGGCTACACCTTC. Amino acids: CASNIGGLGYTF.

The chain has TRBV5-4 and TRBJ2-7; D might be TRBD2 (5 bases). This CDR3 is built from 13 residues. V lost 2 bases, J lost 5 bases, and 11 bases lay in between. From germline, CDR1 is SGHNT and CDR2 YYREEE (reference sequence). CDR3 coding DNA: TGTGCCAGCAGCTTTAGCGTTATCCACGAGCAGTACTTC. Translating it yields CASSFSVIHEQYF. The whole variable domain, filled in from reference TRBV5-4 and TRBJ2-7, reads ETGVTQSPTHLIKTRGQQVTLRCSSQSGHNTVSWYQQALGQGPQFIFQYYREEENGRGNFPPRFSGLQFPNYSSELNVNALELDDSALYLCASSFSVIHEQYFGPGTRLTVT.

The rearrangement uses TRBV7-9 and TRBJ2-1; TRBD2 matches at 8 bases. Unmatched junction bases numbered 15, after V lost 8 bases and J lost 9 bases. Germline CDR1 reads SEHNR; CDR2 reads FQNEAQ (reference sequence). There are 15 residues in the CDR3. As DNA, the CDR3 is TGTGCCAGCGTTACGGGGCTAGCGGGTAAGCTTGAGCAGTTCTTC. Protein product: CASVTGLAGKLEQFF.

The chain joins TRBV10-3 to TRBJ2-7; D may correspond to TRBD1 or TRBD2 (5 bases each). The CDR3 is made up of 14 amino acids. Germline assignment: CDR1 ENHRY and CDR2 SYGVKD. V was clipped by 3 bases and J by 3 bases, with 12 bases between them. For the CDR3, the DNA is TGTGCCATCAGTGACCGGGACGCGGGCTACGAGCAGTACTTC. Its translation is CAISDRDAGYEQYF.

The chain uses TRBV5-8 and TRBJ1-3; D uncertain. V dropped 1 base and J dropped 2 bases, with 7 bases sitting between them. This CDR3 contains 14 residues. Germline V gene lookup returns CDR1 SGHTS and CDR2 YDEGEE. In DNA form, the CDR3 reads TGTGCCAGCAGCTTGCTGGACCCTGGAAACACCATATATTTT. This encodes CASSLLDPGNTIYF.

The genes are TRBV4-2 and TRBJ2-3; the D gene could be TRBD1 or TRBD2 (5 bases each). Germline assignment: CDR1 LGHNA and CDR2 YNFKEQ. The V end lost 0 bases, the J end lost 1 base, and 17 bases lay between the germline ends. The CDR3 consists of 18 residues. The DNA of the CDR3 is TGTGCCAGCAGCCAAGAGCCCAGAGGGACCTGGGGCACAGATACGCAGTATTTT. It translates to CASSQEPRGTWGTDTQYF.